These 26 T cell receptor beta chains came from one sample sequenced in a study of shared clonotypes between healthy human individuals (dated by TCRdb to between 2020 and 2021). The library was built by means of the immunoSEQ multiplex PCR assay. TCRdb holds this immuneACCESS table with in-frame rearrangements only. Some clones are missing; in checked studies, unresolved V genes explain under half, and the rest has no known cause. The sample profile shows about 800,000 clones; just over 95% of them were found once. Clones ranked in the top ten supply about 0.22% of the sample. CD8 naive samples consisted of CD45RO-negative cells that were positively selected for CCR7, yielding a CD45RA+CCR7+ population without TemRA cells. The material sequenced was naive CD8+ T cells sorted from blood. This specimen's cell subset or site label, interpreted: CD45RA+CCR7+. The receptors originated from a man aged 30 to 39 in good health.

This rearrangement joins TRBV10-1 to TRBJ2-1; D uncertain. The CDR3 extends over 17 amino acids. V gave up 3 bases and J gave up 0 bases, with 15 bases separating them. Germline CDR1 reads WNHNN; CDR2 reads SYGVQD (reference sequence). The CDR3 loop reads CASSDGRPMSSYNEQFF. CDR3 nucleotides: TGCGCCAGCAGTGACGGCCGCCCTATGAGCTCCTACAATGAGCAGTTCTTC.

The chain couples TRBV29-1 to TRBJ2-3; 10 positions agree with TRBD1. CDR3 length: 15 amino acids. The germline V gene has CDR1 SQVTM and CDR2 ANQGSEA. Trimming removed 2 bases from V and 5 bases from J; junction bases left unmatched: 7. CDR3 bases: TGCAGCGTTGAACCCTCCGGGACAGGGGAAGATACGCAGTATTTT. This sequence encodes CSVEPSGTGEDTQYF.

J is TRBJ2-7 and V is TRBV7-9; TRBD2 aligns across 10 bases. The CDR3 covers 16 residues. From germline, CDR1 is SEHNR and CDR2 FQNEAQ (reference sequence). V trimming: 4 bases; J trimming: 5 bases; junction bases outside the gene matches: 11. The CDR3 bases are TGTGCCAGCAGCTCTGGGCTAGCGGGAGATCCCCACGAGCAGTACTTC. This sequence encodes CASSSGLAGDPHEQYF.

DNA of the CDR3: TGTGCCAGCAGCTTAGTAGCAGGAAATGTGGACGAGCAGTACTTC. Its protein product is CASSLVAGNVDEQYF. This sequence joins TRBV11-3 and TRBJ2-7; D uncertain. Trimming removed 1 base from V and 5 bases from J, with 15 bases in between. Germline CDR1 reads SGHNT; CDR2 reads YENEEA. This CDR3 contains 15 residues.

V and J are TRBV9 and TRBJ2-2; possible D gene TRBD1, 6 bases. V shed 5 bases and J shed 4 bases, with 12 bases lying between them. The germline gives CDR1 SGDLS, CDR2 YYNGEE. The CDR3 sequence is 14 residues long. In DNA, the CDR3 is TGTGCCAGCAGAGAAGGACAGCGCACCGGGGAGCTGTTTTTT. Translation: CASREGQRTGELFF.

This chain uses TRBV6-6 with TRBJ2-7, with D perhaps TRBD2 (6 bases). In germline, CDR1 is MNHNY, CDR2 SVGAGI (reference sequence). The CDR3 is 15 amino acids. V lost 7 bases and J 5 bases, leaving 21 bases between the germline ends. CDR3 in amino acids: CASNVISGSPHEQYF. CDR3 sequence (DNA): TGTGCCAGCAATGTCATTAGCGGTTCCCCCCACGAGCAGTACTTC.

The chain recombines TRBV9 with TRBJ2-2; D remains unclear. V was cut by 4 bases and J by 1 base, with 5 bases left in between. Germline values: CDR1 SGDLS, CDR2 YYNGEE. This CDR3 contains 13 residues. Here the CDR3 DNA reads TGTGCCAGCAGCTCGATGAACACCGGGGAGCTGTTTTTT. Amino acid sequence: CASSSMNTGELFF.

V gene TRBV27 combines with J gene TRBJ2-7; D remains ambiguous. Trimming took off 9 bases at V and 0 bases at J, with 6 bases between the two ends. Germline CDR1 reads MNHEY; CDR2 reads SMNVEV (reference sequence). CDR3 length: 11 residues. CDR3 sequence: CASPSSYEQYF. The CDR3 nucleotides read TGTGCCAGTCCGAGCTCCTACGAGCAGTACTTC.

The chain couples TRBV11-1 to TRBJ1-1; no clear D. V lost 1 base, J lost 0 bases, and 6 bases lay in between. The length of the CDR3 is 14 residues. Per germline, CDR1 SGHAT and CDR2 FQDESV (reference sequence). This CDR3 reads CASSLGVMNTEAFF. In nucleotides, the CDR3 is TGTGCCAGCAGCTTAGGGGTTATGAACACTGAAGCTTTCTTT. Using reference TRBV11-1 and TRBJ1-1 for the parts outside the CDR3, the full variable domain is EAEVAQSPRYKITEKSQAVAFWCDPISGHATLYWYRQILGQGPELLVQFQDESVVDDSQLPKDRFSAERLKGVDSTLKIQPAELGDSAMYLCASSLGVMNTEAFFGQGTRLTVV.

The V call is TRBV7-9, the J call TRBJ2-1, with TRBD2 identical over 13 bases. Per the germline V gene, CDR1 is SEHNR and CDR2 is FQNEAQ (reference sequence). With 4 bases clipped from V and 7 bases from J, the junction kept 7 bases outside the gene matches. The CDR3 has 16 amino acids. CDR3 in amino acids: CASSSGLAGVWNEQFF. CDR3 in DNA: TGTGCCAGCAGCTCAGGACTAGCGGGAGTGTGGAATGAGCAGTTCTTC.

The chain recombines TRBV7-7 with TRBJ2-1; 8 positions agree with TRBD2. The CDR3 contains 15 residues. CDR1 is SSHAT, CDR2 FNYEAQ, per germline (reference sequence). V lost 5 bases to trimming and J lost 8 bases; unmatched junction nucleotides: 11. CDR3 in DNA: TGTGCCAGCAGCGCGGGGGGAGGAGTGGCGTATGAGCAGTTCTTC. Translated: CASSAGGGVAYEQFF.

Points on this clone: The sample has other DNA sequences that encode this CDR3 too. V is TRBV27 and J is TRBJ2-7; 10 nucleotides align to TRBD1. Germline values: CDR1 MNHEY, CDR2 SMNVEV (reference sequence). The CDR3 spans 15 residues. The ends lost 0 bases at V and 2 bases at J; junction bases unmatched: 1. The CDR3: CASSLSGTGAYEQYF. The CDR3 nucleotides read TGTGCCAGCAGTTTATCCGGGACAGGGGCCTACGAGCAGTACTTC.

CDR3 bases: TGTGCCAGCAGCCGGGACTCTTCCTGGCAGTACTTC. It is translated as CASSRDSSWQYF. This chain links TRBV11-2 with TRBJ2-7, with D possibly matching TRBD2 (6 bases). Germline CDR1 reads SGHAT; CDR2 reads FQNNGV. This CDR3 comprises 12 residues. With 5 bases removed from V and 9 bases from J, the gap between germline ends came to 14 bases. The full variable domain, with the rest looked up from reference TRBV11-2 and TRBJ2-7, is EAGVAQSPRYKIIEKRQSVAFWCNPISGHATLYWYQQILGQGPKLLIQFQNNGVVDDSQLPKDRFSAERLKGVDSTLKIQPAKLEDSAVYLCASSRDSSWQYFGPGTRLTVT.

This sequence joins TRBV29-1 and TRBJ2-1; D not resolved. The CDR3 is 14 amino acids. CDR1 SQVTM and CDR2 ANQGSEA come from the germline V gene. The V and J ends lost 4 bases and 4 bases respectively, with 14 bases between them. CDR3 region: CSVAWQQPYNEQFF. The DNA of the CDR3 is TGCAGCGTTGCGTGGCAGCAGCCTTACAATGAGCAGTTCTTC.

The V gene is TRBV28, the J gene TRBJ2-7, with 8 nucleotides matching TRBD2. Looked up from germline, CDR1 is MDHEN and CDR2 is SYDVKM. The CDR3 consists of 15 residues. V lost 2 bases and J lost 3; bases outside the gene matches: 6. The CDR3 is CASSLPITSGYEQYF. The CDR3 DNA sequence: TGTGCCAGCAGTTTACCAATTACTAGCGGCTACGAGCAGTACTTC.

The chain combines TRBV29-1 with TRBJ2-5; 7 bases are a match to TRBD1. The V gene's germline CDR1 is SQVTM and CDR2 ANQGSEA. This CDR3 comprises 15 residues. V lost 7 bases, J lost 0 bases, and 11 bases stayed unmatched. Here the CDR3 DNA reads TGCAGCGCTGCCGGGACAGAAATGTACCAAGAGACCCAGTACTTC. Protein sequence: CSAAGTEMYQETQYF.

The chain couples TRBV6-1 to TRBJ2-7; the D gene is possibly TRBD1 (5 bases). The germline V and J ends were trimmed by 6 bases and 2 bases, with 17 bases remaining between them. CDR1 is MNHNS, CDR2 SASEGT, per germline. The CDR3 is 15 amino acids. The chain's CDR3 is CASSSWVGAAYEQYF. CDR3 in DNA: TGTGCCAGCAGCTCCTGGGTAGGGGCCGCCTACGAGCAGTACTTC.

Of note for this clone: Different DNA sequences within this sample yield the same CDR3. The chain is built from TRBV19 and TRBJ2-7; perhaps TRBD2 as D (6 bases). CDR3 size: 14 residues. Germline loops: CDR1 LNHDA, CDR2 SQIVND (reference sequence). The V and J ends lost 8 bases and 2 bases respectively, with 16 bases between them. The chain's CDR3 is CASSGTSGAYEQYF. The CDR3 DNA reads as TGTGCCAGTTCCGGGACTTCCGGAGCCTACGAGCAGTACTTC.

V usage is TRBV18 and J usage is TRBJ2-2, with a tentative D call TRBD2 (6 bases). This CDR3 is built from 16 residues. CDR1 KGHSH and CDR2 LQKENI come from the germline V gene. Trimming took 4 bases from V and 4 from J, leaving 16 bases between them. For the CDR3, the DNA is TGTGCCAGCTCACGGGGTTTGACGGGAGCCACCGGGGAGCTGTTTTTT. Residues: CASSRGLTGATGELFF.

The chain recombines TRBV28 with TRBJ2-3, with TRBD2 matching over 14 bases. The CDR3 sequence is 18 residues long. V was pared by 5 bases and J by 1 base, with 8 bases of the junction left unmatched. Germline CDR1 reads MDHEN; CDR2 reads SYDVKM. The CDR3 loop reads CASSLGLAGELGTDTQYF. CDR3 sequence (DNA): TGTGCCAGCAGTCTGGGACTAGCGGGAGAATTGGGCACAGATACGCAGTATTTT. The full variable domain, its missing parts supplied by reference TRBV28 and TRBJ2-3, is DVKVTQSSRYLVKRTGEKVFLECVQDMDHENMFWYRQDPGLGLRLIYFSYDVKMKEKGDIPEGYSVSREKKERFSLILESASTNQTSMYLCASSLGLAGELGTDTQYFGPGTRLTVL.

The chain is built from TRBV27 and TRBJ1-1; the D is unclear. CDR1 is MNHEY, CDR2 SMNVEV, per germline (reference sequence). The CDR3 runs 13 residues. Trimming cost V 6 bases and J 4 bases, with 12 bases left between them. CDR3: CASSLGPSTEAFF. CDR3 nucleotides: TGTGCCAGCAGCCTAGGTCCCAGCACTGAAGCTTTCTTT.

The rearrangement joins TRBV15 to TRBJ2-1; 8 nucleotides line up with TRBD2. The CDR3 runs 15 residues. Trimming removed 4 bases from V and 2 bases from J; junction bases left unmatched: 4. CDR1 LNHNV and CDR2 YYDKDF come from the germline V gene (reference sequence). The CDR3 sequence: CATSTEAGAYNEQFF. The CDR3 nucleotides read TGTGCCACCAGCACCGAAGCGGGAGCCTACAATGAGCAGTTCTTC. Full variable domain (outside the CDR3, taken from reference TRBV15 and TRBJ2-1): DAMVIQNPRYQVTQFGKPVTLSCSQTLNHNVMYWYQQKSSQAPKLLFHYYDKDFNNEADTPDNFQSRRPNTSFCFLDIRSPGLGDTAMYLCATSTEAGAYNEQFFGPGTRLTVL.

The chain uses TRBV7-6 and TRBJ1-4, with D uncertain. The CDR3 contains 11 residues. The V end lost 4 bases, the J end lost 10 bases, and 7 bases lay between the germline ends. The germline V gene encodes CDR1 SGHVS and CDR2 FNYEAQ. For the CDR3, the DNA is TGTGCCAGCAGCTCCGGACTAAAACTGTTTTTT. Its protein is CASSSGLKLFF. The full variable domain, in which reference TRBV7-6 and TRBJ1-4 provide the parts outside the CDR3, is GAGVSQSPRYKVTKRGQDVALRCDPISGHVSLYWYRQALGQGPEFLTYFNYEAQQDKSGLPNDRFSAERPEGSISTLTIQRTEQRDSAMYRCASSSGLKLFFGSGTQLSVL.

The V call is TRBV28, the J call TRBJ2-3; D gene ambiguous. The V end was cut by 5 bases, the J end by 2 bases, with 11 bases between. Germline-derived CDR1 and CDR2 are MDHEN and SYDVKM. The CDR3 runs to 14 residues. The CDR3 sequence: CASSPPSVTDTQYF. CDR3 nucleotides: TGTGCCAGCAGTCCACCCAGCGTCACAGATACGCAGTATTTT.

This chain joins TRBV9 and TRBJ2-7, with TRBD2 matching over 11 bases. The V and J ends lost 4 bases and 4 bases, in that order; junction bases with no gene match: 7. CDR3 length equals 15 residues. Germline V lookup: CDR1 SGDLS, CDR2 YYNGEE. The CDR3 protein is CASSPGTSGLYEQYF. The CDR3 DNA sequence: TGTGCCAGCAGCCCTGGGACTAGCGGACTATACGAGCAGTACTTC. Combining the CDR3 with reference TRBV9 and TRBJ2-7 gives the whole variable domain DSGVTQTPKHLITATGQRVTLRCSPRSGDLSVYWYQQSLDQGLQFLIQYYNGEERAKGNILERFSAQQFPDLHSELNLSSLELGDSALYFCASSPGTSGLYEQYFGPGTRLTVT.

The chain links TRBV28 to TRBJ1-5; 7 bases are shared with TRBD1. Germline V lookup: CDR1 MDHEN, CDR2 SYDVKM. After removal of 6 bases from V and 4 bases from J, the junction contained 9 bases not matched to a gene. CDR3 size: 15 residues. The DNA of the CDR3 is TGTGCCAGCAGCACCGGGACAGTGATTAATCAGCCCCAGCATTTT. It yields the protein CASSTGTVINQPQHF. Looking up the rest from reference TRBV28 and TRBJ1-5 gives the full variable domain: DVKVTQSSRYLVKRTGEKVFLECVQDMDHENMFWYRQDPGLGLRLIYFSYDVKMKEKGDIPEGYSVSREKKERFSLILESASTNQTSMYLCASSTGTVINQPQHFGDGTRLSIL.